This T cell receptor beta chain was documented in a study of T cells generated in artificial thymic organoids (dated by TCRdb to about 2017). Regarding the research as a whole: TCR alpha and beta CDR3 repertoires of in vitro artificial thymic organoid-derived CD8 single positive T cells were compared with thymic and peripheral blood naive CD8 T cells. The repertoire sequencing data shown were described as representative of three independent experiments.

Artificial thymic organoids were generated by aggregating human HSPCs with MS5 murine stromal cells transduced with human DLL1, and the organoids were cultured at an air-liquid interface. Hematopoietic stem and progenitor cells that were CD34+CD3-, FACS-purified and depleted of residual T cells served as the seed cells for the organoids. Serum-free RB27 medium, consisting of RPMI 1640 supplemented with B27, FLT3L, IL-7 and ascorbic acid, was used for organoid culture. Before RNA extraction, CD3+TCRalphabeta+CD8 single positive T cells from organoids and thymus were sorted by FACS. For each sample, total RNA was purified from approximately 40,000 to 200,000 sorted cells using the RNeasy Micro kit, and RNA quality was checked on an Agilent RNA 6000 Nano chip. Overall study outcomes, separate from this receptor: The TCR clonotype diversity of organoid-derived CD8 single positive T cells was physiological and comparable to that of naive CD8 T cells from thymus and blood. No skewed Valpha or Vbeta usage was observed in organoid-derived T cells, a finding that argues against dominance of unconventional lineages or clonal expansions.

TCRalpha and TCRbeta libraries were amplified separately by semi-nested PCR with Advantage 2 and reverse primers in the TRAC or TRBC constant regions. The amount of total RNA used for first-strand cDNA synthesis ranged from about 3 to 550 ng. The TCR cDNA libraries were generated by 5'-RACE using the SMARTer PCR cDNA Synthesis kit, with a poly-dT primer driving first-strand synthesis. Sample-specific 5-nucleotide barcodes were carried by the semi-nested constant-region reverse primers, and the resulting products were cleaned using the Zymo DNA Clean and Concentrator-5 kit. As many as ten barcoded samples were combined into a pool, ligated to Illumina adaptors, and sequenced on an Illumina MiSeq as 2 x 150 bp paired-end reads. As for the authors' bioinformatics: After demultiplexing, reads were aligned with BLAT to a custom library containing all human TRAV, TRAJ, TRBV, TRBD and TRBJ combinations from IMGT. The best BLAT hits were picked using pslCDnaFilter (-maxAligns=1, -ignoreIntrons), and custom Perl scripts were used to calculate clonotype frequencies. TCRdb trimmed the raw reads at Q25, called clones with MiXCR and kept productive beta chains. Rows merge per CDR3 protein into single entries with the most common DNA and genes. For this entry, the V and J calls and clone size follow TCRdb and not the study's own pipeline. The sample yields about 8,400 distinct CDR3 sequences; more than 20% were counted once. The ten largest clones take up approximately 3.2% of the sample.

Within its sample, this clonotype is medium-sized (0.01 to 0.1%). This receptor's antigen is unknown. There are no base qualities to consult, and no much larger clone falls within one base. Spanning cysteine to phenylalanine, the CDR3 consists of 14 amino acids. Kept here is only the CDR3 DNA, which spans 42 bases and is read in frame from base 1. V drops 6 bases and J drops 3 bases, leaving 18 bases in between. Sequences DFQATT (CDR1) and SNEGSKA (CDR2) are obtained from the germline V gene (reference sequence). Specimen: naive CD8+ T cells grown in artificial thymic organoids from cord blood stem and progenitor cells. Explained via the paper, the cell subset or site label denotes: CD3+TCRalphabeta+CD8SP T cells; for blood, CD45RO-CCR7+ naive CD8+ T cells. This TCR derives from a human donor who gave cord blood stem cells for thymic organoid culture, a cardiac surgery patient who gave postnatal thymus, or a blood donor (not recorded which). Recombination connected TRBV20-1 to TRBJ2-7; the D gene is perhaps TRBD1, from 5 matching bases. The base sequence is TGCAGTGCGTCTCAGCCGCCAGGGAACTACGAGCAGTACTTC. Translated, it reads CSASQPPGNYEQYF.